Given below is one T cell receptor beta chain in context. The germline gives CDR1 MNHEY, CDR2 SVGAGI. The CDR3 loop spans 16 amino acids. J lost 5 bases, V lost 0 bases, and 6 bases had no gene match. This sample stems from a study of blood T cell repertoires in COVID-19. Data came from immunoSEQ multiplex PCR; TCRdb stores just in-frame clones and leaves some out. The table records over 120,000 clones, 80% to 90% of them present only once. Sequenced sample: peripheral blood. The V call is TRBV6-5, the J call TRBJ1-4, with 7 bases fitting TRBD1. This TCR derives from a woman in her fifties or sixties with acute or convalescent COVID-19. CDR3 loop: CASSYSTGPTNEKLFF. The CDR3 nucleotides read TGTGCCAGCAGTTACTCGACAGGGCCGACCAATGAAAAACTGTTTTTT.